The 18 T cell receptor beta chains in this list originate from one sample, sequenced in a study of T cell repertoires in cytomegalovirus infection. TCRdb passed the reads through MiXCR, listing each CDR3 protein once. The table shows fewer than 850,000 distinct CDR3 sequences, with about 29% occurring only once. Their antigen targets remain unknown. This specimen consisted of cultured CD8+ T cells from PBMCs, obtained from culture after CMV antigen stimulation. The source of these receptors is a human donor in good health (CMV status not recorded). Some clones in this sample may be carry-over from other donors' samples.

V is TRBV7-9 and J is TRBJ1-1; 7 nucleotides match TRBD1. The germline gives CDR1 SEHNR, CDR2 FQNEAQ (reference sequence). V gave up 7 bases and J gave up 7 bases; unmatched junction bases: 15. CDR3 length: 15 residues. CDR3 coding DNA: TGTGCCAGCACAAAACCCCAGGGGGAAGGGAATGAAGCTTTCTTT. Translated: CASTKPQGEGNEAFF.

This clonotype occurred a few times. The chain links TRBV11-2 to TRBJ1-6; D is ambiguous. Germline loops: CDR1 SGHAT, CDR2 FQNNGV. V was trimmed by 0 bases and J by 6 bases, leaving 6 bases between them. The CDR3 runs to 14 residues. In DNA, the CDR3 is TGTGCCAGCAGCTTAGACCAAATTAATTCACCCCTCCACTTT. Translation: CASSLDQINSPLHF.

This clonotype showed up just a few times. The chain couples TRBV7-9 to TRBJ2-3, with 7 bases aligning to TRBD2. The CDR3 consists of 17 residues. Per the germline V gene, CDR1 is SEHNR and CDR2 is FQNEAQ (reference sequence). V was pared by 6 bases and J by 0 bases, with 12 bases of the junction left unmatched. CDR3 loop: CASSSLFRGESTDTQYF. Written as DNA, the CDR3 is TGTGCCAGCAGTTCCTTATTCCGGGGGGAAAGCACAGATACGCAGTATTTT.

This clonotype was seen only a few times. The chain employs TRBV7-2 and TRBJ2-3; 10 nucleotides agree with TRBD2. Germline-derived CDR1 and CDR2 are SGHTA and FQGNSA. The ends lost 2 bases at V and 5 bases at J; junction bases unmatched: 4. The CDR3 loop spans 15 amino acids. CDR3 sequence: CASSLSLAGEDTQYF. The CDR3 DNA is TGTGCCAGCAGCTTAAGCCTAGCGGGGGAAGATACGCAGTATTTT.

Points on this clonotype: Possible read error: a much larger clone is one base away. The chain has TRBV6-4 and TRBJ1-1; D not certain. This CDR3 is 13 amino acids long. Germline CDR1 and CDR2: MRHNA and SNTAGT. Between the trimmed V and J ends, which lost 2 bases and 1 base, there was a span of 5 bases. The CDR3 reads CASSDVPNTEAFF. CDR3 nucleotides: TGTGCCAGCAGTGACGTCCCGAACACTGAAGCTTTCTTT.

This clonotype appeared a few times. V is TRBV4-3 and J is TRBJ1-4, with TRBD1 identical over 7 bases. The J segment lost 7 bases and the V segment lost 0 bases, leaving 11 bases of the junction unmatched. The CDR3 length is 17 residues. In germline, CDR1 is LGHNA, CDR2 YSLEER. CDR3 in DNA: TGCGCCAGCAGCCAAGATCTTAAAGGGGGCTTGGGTGAAAAACTGTTTTTT. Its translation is CASSQDLKGGLGEKLFF.

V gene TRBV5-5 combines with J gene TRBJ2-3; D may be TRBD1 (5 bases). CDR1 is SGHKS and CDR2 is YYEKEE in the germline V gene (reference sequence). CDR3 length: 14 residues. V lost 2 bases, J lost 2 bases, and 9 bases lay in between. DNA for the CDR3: TGTGCCAGCAGCTTTGACAGCATCACAGATACGCAGTATTTT. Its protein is CASSFDSITDTQYF.

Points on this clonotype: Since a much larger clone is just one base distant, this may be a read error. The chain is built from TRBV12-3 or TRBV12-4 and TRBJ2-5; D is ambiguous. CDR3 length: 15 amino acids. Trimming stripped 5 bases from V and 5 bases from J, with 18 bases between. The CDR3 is CASSLPGASRETQYF. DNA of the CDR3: TGTGCCAGCAGTCTCCCAGGCGCGAGTAGGGAGACCCAGTACTTC.

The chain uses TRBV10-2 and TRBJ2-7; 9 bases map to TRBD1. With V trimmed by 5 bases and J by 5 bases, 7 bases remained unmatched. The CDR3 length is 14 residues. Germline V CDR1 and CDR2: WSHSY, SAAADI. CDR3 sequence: CASSFTGTGNEQYF. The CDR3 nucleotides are TGCGCCAGCAGTTTCACCGGGACAGGGAACGAGCAGTACTTC.

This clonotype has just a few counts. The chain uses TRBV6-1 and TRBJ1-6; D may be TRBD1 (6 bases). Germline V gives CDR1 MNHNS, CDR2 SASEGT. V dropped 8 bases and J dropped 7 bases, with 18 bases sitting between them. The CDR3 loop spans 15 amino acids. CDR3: CASGYEGGGNSPLHF. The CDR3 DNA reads TGTGCCAGCGGATACGAGGGGGGCGGCAATTCACCCCTCCACTTT.

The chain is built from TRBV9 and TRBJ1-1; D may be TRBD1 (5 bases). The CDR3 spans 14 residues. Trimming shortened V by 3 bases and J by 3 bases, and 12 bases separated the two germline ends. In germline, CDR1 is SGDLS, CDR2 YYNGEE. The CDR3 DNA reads TGTGCCAGCAGCGGCGTCGGGGCGGACACTGAAGCTTTCTTT. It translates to CASSGVGADTEAFF.

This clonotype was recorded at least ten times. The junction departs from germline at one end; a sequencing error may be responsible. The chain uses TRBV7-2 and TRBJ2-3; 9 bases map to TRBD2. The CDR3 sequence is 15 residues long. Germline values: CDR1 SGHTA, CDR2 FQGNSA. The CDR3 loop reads CASSLAGWGTDTQYF. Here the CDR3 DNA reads TGTGCCAGCAGCCTAGCGGGGTGGGGCACAGATACGCAGTATTTT.

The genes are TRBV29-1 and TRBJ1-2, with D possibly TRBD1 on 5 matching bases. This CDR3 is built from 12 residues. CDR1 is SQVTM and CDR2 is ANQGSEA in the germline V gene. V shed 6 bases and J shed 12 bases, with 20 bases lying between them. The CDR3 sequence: CSVELYGLGDTF. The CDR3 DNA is TGCAGCGTGGAACTATACGGGCTGGGGGACACCTTC. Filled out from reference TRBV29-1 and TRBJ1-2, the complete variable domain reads SAVISQKPSRDICQRGTSLTIQCQVDSQVTMMFWYRQQPGQSLTLIATANQGSEATYESGFVIDKFPISRPNLTFSTLTVSNMSPEDSSIYLCSVELYGLGDTFGSGTRLTVV.

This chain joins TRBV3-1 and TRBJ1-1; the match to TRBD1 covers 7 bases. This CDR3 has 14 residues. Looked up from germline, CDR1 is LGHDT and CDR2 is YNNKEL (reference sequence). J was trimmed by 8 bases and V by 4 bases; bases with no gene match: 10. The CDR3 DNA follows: TGTGCCAGCAGCCCTTCGGATACAGGGGCGGAAGCTTTCTTT. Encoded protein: CASSPSDTGAEAFF.

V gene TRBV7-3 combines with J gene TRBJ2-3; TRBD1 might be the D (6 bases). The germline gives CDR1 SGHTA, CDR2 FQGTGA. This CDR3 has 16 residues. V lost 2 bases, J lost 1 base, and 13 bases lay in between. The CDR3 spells CASSLGGGRGTDTQYF. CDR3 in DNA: TGTGCCAGCAGCTTAGGTGGGGGCCGGGGCACAGATACGCAGTATTTT.

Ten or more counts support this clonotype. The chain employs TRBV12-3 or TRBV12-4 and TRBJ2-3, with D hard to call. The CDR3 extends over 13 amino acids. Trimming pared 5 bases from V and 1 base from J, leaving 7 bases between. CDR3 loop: CASSASGTDTQYF. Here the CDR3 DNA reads TGTGCCAGCAGTGCGTCCGGCACAGATACGCAGTATTTT.

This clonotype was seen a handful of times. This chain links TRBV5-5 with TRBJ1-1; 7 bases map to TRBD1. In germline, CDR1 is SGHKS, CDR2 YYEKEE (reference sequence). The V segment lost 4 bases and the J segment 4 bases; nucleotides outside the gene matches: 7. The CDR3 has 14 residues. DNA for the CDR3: TGTGCCAGCAGCCCCGACGACAGGGTCACTGAAGCTTTCTTT. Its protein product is CASSPDDRVTEAFF.

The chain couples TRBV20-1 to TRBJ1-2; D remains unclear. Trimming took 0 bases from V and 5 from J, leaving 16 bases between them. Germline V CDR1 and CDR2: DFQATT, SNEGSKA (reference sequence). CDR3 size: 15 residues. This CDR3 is CSARDPGSGDYGYTF. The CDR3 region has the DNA TGCAGTGCTAGAGATCCGGGGTCGGGCGATTATGGCTACACCTTC.